The 26 T cell receptor beta chains presented below share a single source sample, sequenced in a study of shared clonotypes between healthy human individuals. CD45RO-negative, CCR7-positively selected cells formed the naive CD8 fraction, excluding terminally differentiated effector memory CD45RA+ cells. The table came from immunoSEQ multiplex PCR; TCRdb's copy has only in-frame clones and leaves some out. This table has around 2,000,000 clones, about 95% appearing once. Sequencing was done on a sample of naive CD8+ T cells sorted from blood. Receptors originate from a man aged 18 to 30 in good health.

This rearrangement joins TRBV7-2 to TRBJ2-6, with 8 nucleotides matching TRBD1. Trimming at V came to 5 bases and at J to 0 bases, leaving 12 bases not matched to a gene. Germline V gene sequence: CDR1 SGHTA, CDR2 FQGNSA. The CDR3 extends over 19 amino acids. For the CDR3, the DNA is TGTGCCAGCAGCCTTCCGCAGGGGGCCCTATACTCTGGGGCCAACGTCCTGACTTTC. It translates to CASSLPQGALYSGANVLTF.

The gene calls are TRBV7-9 and TRBJ1-5; maybe TRBD1 (6 bases). Germline-derived CDR1 and CDR2 are SEHNR and FQNEAQ (reference sequence). CDR3 length: 13 amino acids. V shed 5 bases and J shed 4 bases, with 9 bases lying between them. This CDR3 is CASSRDINQPQHF. The CDR3 DNA reads TGTGCCAGCAGCCGGGACATTAATCAGCCCCAGCATTTT.

The V call is TRBV27, the J call TRBJ2-1; 7 bases map to TRBD1. This CDR3 is built from 16 residues. Germline CDR1 and CDR2: MNHEY and SMNVEV (reference sequence). Unmatched junction bases numbered 10, after V lost 2 bases and J lost 6 bases. The DNA for the CDR3 is TGTGCCAGCAGTTTACTCCCGACGGGACAGCCCAATGAGCAGTTCTTC. Translation: CASSLLPTGQPNEQFF.

The chain links TRBV23-1 to TRBJ2-7, with 8 nucleotides matching TRBD1. TRBV23-1 is marked as an open reading frame, function uncertain. The length of the CDR3 is 15 residues. Germline trimming cut 0 bases from V and 5 bases from J; bases unmatched to any gene: 6. This CDR3 reads CASSQSAGGCDEQYF. CDR3 DNA: TGCGCCAGCAGTCAATCGGCAGGGGGCTGTGACGAGCAGTACTTC.

This chain links TRBV7-2 with TRBJ2-7; TRBD2 matches at 8 bases. Germline V gives CDR1 SGHTA, CDR2 FQGNSA. This CDR3 spans 16 amino acids. V lost 0 bases and J lost 1; bases outside the gene matches: 5. CDR3 loop: CASSLAWLAGSYEQYF. CDR3 bases: TGTGCCAGCAGCTTAGCGTGGTTAGCGGGGTCCTACGAGCAGTACTTC. Complete variable domain (other parts from reference TRBV7-2 and TRBJ2-7): GAGVSQSPSNKVTEKGKDVELRCDPISGHTALYWYRQSLGQGLEFLIYFQGNSAPDKSGLPSDRFSAERTGGSVSTLTIQRTQQEDSAVYLCASSLAWLAGSYEQYFGPGTRLTVT.

V and J are TRBV7-9 and TRBJ1-6; D gene uncertain. Looked up from germline, CDR1 is SEHNR and CDR2 is FQNEAQ (reference sequence). Trimming left V 2 bases short and J 2 bases short, with 4 bases between. CDR3 length: 14 amino acids. The CDR3 DNA is TGTGCCAGCAGCTTACCCCCCTATAATTCACCCCTCCACTTT. It specifies CASSLPPYNSPLHF.

V and J are TRBV2 and TRBJ1-4; D possibly corresponds to TRBD1 (6 bases). This CDR3 has 19 amino acids. The germline V gene has CDR1 SNHLY and CDR2 FYNNEI. Between the trimmed V and J ends, which lost 4 bases and 1 base, there was a span of 22 bases. DNA of the CDR3: TGTGCCAGCAGTGTAAGCCCAGGGGTAGTTCCTGGAACTAATGAAAAACTGTTTTTT. Translation: CASSVSPGVVPGTNEKLFF.

On this clone itself: At the DNA level, this CDR3 is encoded by other sequences in the same sample as well. The chain uses TRBV27 and TRBJ2-7, with D perhaps TRBD1 or TRBD2 (5 bases each). The CDR3 covers 14 residues. Trimming stripped 3 bases from V and 0 bases from J, with 9 bases between. Germline V gene lookup returns CDR1 MNHEY and CDR2 SMNVEV (reference sequence). This CDR3 reads CASSFSGGSYEQYF. CDR3 nucleotide sequence: TGTGCCAGCAGTTTTAGTGGGGGCTCCTACGAGCAGTACTTC.

This clone was counted only a few times. This chain connects TRBV28 to TRBJ2-3; D is possibly TRBD1 (5 bases). V shed 6 bases and J shed 4 bases, with 17 bases lying between them. CDR1 and CDR2 from the germline V gene are MDHEN and SYDVKM. The CDR3 consists of 15 residues. CDR3: CASSRRWQGSDTQYF. DNA for the CDR3: TGTGCCAGCAGCCGCAGGTGGCAGGGATCAGATACGCAGTATTTT. The entire variable domain, with the rest obtained from reference TRBV28 and TRBJ2-3, is as follows: DVKVTQSSRYLVKRTGEKVFLECVQDMDHENMFWYRQDPGLGLRLIYFSYDVKMKEKGDIPEGYSVSREKKERFSLILESASTNQTSMYLCASSRRWQGSDTQYFGPGTRLTVL.

The genes are TRBV6-1 and TRBJ2-7, with D possibly being TRBD1 (6 bases). This CDR3 is 14 amino acids long. V was trimmed by 4 bases and J by 0 bases, leaving 10 bases between them. Germline lookup yields CDR1 MNHNS and CDR2 SASEGT. The CDR3 protein is CASSARGNSYEQYF. CDR3 sequence (DNA): TGTGCCAGCAGTGCCAGGGGAAACTCCTACGAGCAGTACTTC.

The chain uses TRBV7-5 and TRBJ2-3; the table's D call of TRBD1 was not tested on the DNA. TRBV7-5 has pseudogene status. This CDR3 is 16 amino acids long. The CDR3 bases are TGTGCCAGAAGCTTAGTGGAGACAGGGTACGCAGATACGCAGTATTTT. This gives the protein CARSLVETGYADTQYF.

The gene calls are TRBV5-6 and TRBJ2-7; D unclear. The CDR3 spans 14 residues. The V gene lost 4 bases and the J gene lost 2 bases, with 13 bases spanning the gap. Germline V gene lookup returns CDR1 SGHDT and CDR2 YYEEEE. The DNA for the CDR3 is TGTGCCAGCAGCATCTCGGGCAACGCCTACGAGCAGTACTTC. Amino acids: CASSISGNAYEQYF.

The chain carries TRBV29-1 and TRBJ1-3; D is unclear. The CDR3 is 12 amino acids. V was pared by 4 bases and J by 4 bases, with 8 bases between. Looked up from germline, CDR1 is SQVTM and CDR2 is ANQGSEA. CDR3 nucleotides: TGCAGCGTTGTCACAACAGGAAACACCATATATTTT. Translated: CSVVTTGNTIYF.

This chain links TRBV6-6 with TRBJ2-7; D might be TRBD2 (6 bases). The germline V and J ends were trimmed by 6 bases and 0 bases, with 15 bases remaining between them. This CDR3 is built from 15 residues. Per germline, CDR1 MNHNY and CDR2 SVGAGI (reference sequence). CDR3 nucleotides: TGTGCCAGCAGCCCGGGACTCCTGAGCTCCTACGAGCAGTACTTC. Translating gives CASSPGLLSSYEQYF.

Comments on this clone: Distinct nucleotide sequences in the sample also encode this CDR3. This chain uses TRBV19 with TRBJ2-7, with D uncertain. The germline V gene encodes CDR1 LNHDA and CDR2 SQIVND (reference sequence). Trimming cost V 0 bases and J 0 bases, with 6 bases left between them. This CDR3 has 14 amino acids. DNA for the CDR3: TGTGCCAGTAGTATAGAGGGCAGCTCCTACGAGCAGTACTTC. The encoded protein is CASSIEGSSYEQYF.

As to this clone: This specimen includes other DNA sequences encoding the same CDR3. V is TRBV10-3 and J is TRBJ2-2, with 9 bases aligning to TRBD1. Germline CDR1 is ENHRY and CDR2 is SYGVKD. CDR3 size: 15 residues. Trimming cost V 0 bases and J 6 bases; bases outside gene matches: 2. The DNA for the CDR3 is TGTGCCATCAGTGAGTCGGGACAGGGTTCCGGGGAGCTGTTTTTT. As protein: CAISESGQGSGELFF.

CDR3 in amino acids: CASSLGPSGRGRNEQFF. CDR3 nucleotides: TGTGCCAGCAGCTTAGGACCTAGCGGGAGAGGTAGGAATGAGCAGTTCTTC. The J gene is TRBJ2-1, the V gene TRBV13, with 10 bases matching TRBD2. CDR1 PRHDT and CDR2 FYEKMQ come from the germline V gene (reference sequence). V trimming: 0 bases; J trimming: 7 bases; junction bases outside the gene matches: 9. The length of the CDR3 is 17 residues.

The CDR3: CASSASRGGVGEQYF. The CDR3 nucleotides read TGTGCCAGCAGTGCCTCCCGGGGAGGGGTTGGAGAGCAGTACTTC. This chain uses TRBV6-1 with TRBJ2-7; TRBD2 aligns across 7 bases. V was clipped by 4 bases and J by 7 bases; unmatched bases: 13. CDR3 length: 15 residues. In germline, CDR1 is MNHNS, CDR2 SASEGT.

The chain joins TRBV2 to TRBJ2-1, with D possibly matching TRBD2 (6 bases). This CDR3 spans 17 amino acids. Germline-derived CDR1 and CDR2 are SNHLY and FYNNEI. Trimming pared 2 bases from V and 7 bases from J, leaving 21 bases between. In DNA form, the CDR3 reads TGTGCCAGCAGTGAAAATCCGTCGGGGGTACGGTTGAATGAGCAGTTCTTC. Protein: CASSENPSGVRLNEQFF.

The chain couples TRBV28 to TRBJ1-2, with D unresolved. Trimming cost V 5 bases and J 3 bases, with 19 bases left between them. Germline V gives CDR1 MDHEN, CDR2 SYDVKM. This CDR3 comprises 16 residues. The CDR3, as DNA: TGTGCCAGCAGTAAGACCGGGTCTCCGGTGGACTATGGCTACACCTTC. Translation gives CASSKTGSPVDYGYTF.

The chain links TRBV27 to TRBJ2-3; weak D call: TRBD2 (7 bases). Deletions cut 3 bases from V and 0 bases from J, with 10 bases between. This CDR3 is built from 15 residues. From germline, CDR1 is MNHEY and CDR2 SMNVEV (reference sequence). The CDR3 region is CASSFGGPSTDTQYF. In DNA, the CDR3 is TGTGCCAGCAGTTTCGGGGGGCCTAGCACAGATACGCAGTATTTT.

Regarding this clone: Other nucleotide sequences in the sample specify the same CDR3. The chain carries TRBV27 and TRBJ1-6, with 8 bases identical to TRBD1. CDR1 MNHEY and CDR2 SMNVEV come from the germline V gene (reference sequence). The CDR3 is 13 amino acids. V trimming: 4 bases; J trimming: 10 bases; junction bases outside the gene matches: 3. CDR3 loop: CASSSDRGSPLHF. The CDR3 nucleotides read TGTGCCAGCAGTTCAGACAGGGGATCACCCCTCCACTTT.

This clone turned up a few times. This chain uses TRBV6-1 with TRBJ1-5; D possibly corresponds to TRBD1 (5 bases). Germline CDR1 and CDR2: MNHNS and SASEGT. There are 13 residues in the CDR3. The CDR3, as DNA: TGTGCTAAAACCCGGCCCGGGGGTCAGCCCCAGCATTTT. It encodes CAKTRPGGQPQHF.

To note about this clone: Other nucleotide sequences from this sample produce the same CDR3. The V call is TRBV4-3, the J call TRBJ2-1; 10 positions match TRBD2. V shed 4 bases and J 0 bases; nucleotides not matched to a gene: 0. CDR3 size: 15 residues. CDR1 is LGHNA and CDR2 is YSLEER in the germline V gene. Here the CDR3 DNA reads TGCGCCAGCAGCCCTAGCGGGAGCTCCTACAATGAGCAGTTCTTC. This translates into CASSPSGSSYNEQFF.

The chain employs TRBV4-3 and TRBJ2-7, with D possibly TRBD2 on 5 matching bases. The CDR3 extends over 15 amino acids. Germline V lookup: CDR1 LGHNA, CDR2 YSLEER. Trimming removed 1 base from V and 2 bases from J, with 12 bases in between. CDR3 protein: CASSQAKDFTYEQYF. The CDR3 nucleotides are TGCGCCAGCAGCCAAGCCAAGGACTTTACCTACGAGCAGTACTTC.

The chain uses TRBV5-8 and TRBJ1-3; D perhaps matches TRBD1 (5 bases). From germline, CDR1 is SGHTS and CDR2 YDEGEE. CDR3 length: 13 amino acids. The V and J ends lost 2 bases and 10 bases respectively, with 13 bases between them. CDR3 coding DNA: TGTGCCAGCAGCTTCCCCCCGGGGGATACCATATATTTT. Translation: CASSFPPGDTIYF.